This is a list of T cell receptor beta chains from one sample in a study of a mutant IDH1 vaccine in newly diagnosed glioma. No cognate antigen is known for these TCRs. Generated by immunoSEQ multiplex PCR, the TCRdb table keeps only in-frame clones and is missing some. This sample yields tens of thousands of clones, of which 85% to 90% are seen a single time; over 0.6% belongs to the top ten. Sample: PBMCs, taken from a glioma patient whose treatment included an IDH1 peptide vaccine. The receptor set was obtained from a woman in her 50s with glioma. Each CDR3 is given with its conserved first and last residue. Fields, in order: CDR3 length, V gene, D gene, J gene, clone size, CDR3 DNA, CDR3 protein. The D gene is left open where the match is weak. Size tells how often a clone was seen (once, few, many) or the class of an expanded clone, and some rows leave it out.

18	TRBV5-8	TRBD2	TRBJ2-1	.	TGTGCCAGCAGCTCACTTGGAACTAGCGGGAGCTGGTACAATGAGCAGTTCTTC	CASSSLGTSGSWYNEQFF
15	TRBV28	.	TRBJ2-2	.	TGTGCCAGCAGTCCCCTAAGGAGCGCGGCCGGGGAGCTGTTTTTT	CASSPLRSAAGELFF
15	TRBV28	TRBD2	TRBJ2-5	.	TGTGCCAGTGAGTCTAGCGGGAGGGCGGAGGAGACCCAGTACTTC	CASESSGRAEETQYF
15	TRBV29-1	.	TRBJ2-1	.	TGCAGCGTTCCCACCCCGATAGAGGCCGACAATGAGCAGTTCTTC	CSVPTPIEADNEQFF
17	TRBV4-1	.	TRBJ2-1	.	TGCGCCAGCAGCCAAGTTCTTGGGCAAACAGTCTACAATGAGCAGTTCTTC	CASSQVLGQTVYNEQFF
12	TRBV6-5	.	TRBJ2-5	.	TGTGCCAGCAGTTACGGTGGGGGCGCCGAGCACTTC	CASSYGGGAEHF
16	TRBV5-5	.	TRBJ2-3	.	TGTGCCAGCAGCTTGGATTGGGCGGAGACCCCAGATACGCAGTATTTT	CASSLDWAETPDTQYF
15	TRBV4-1	TRBD1	TRBJ2-1	few	TGCGCCAGCAGCCGGAGGGACAGGGGGGCGGGGGAGCAGTTCTTC	CASSRRDRGAGEQFF
18	TRBV4-1	.	TRBJ2-6	.	TGCGCCAGCAGCCGTACCGGGCCCGAGTCCTCTGGGGCCAACGTCCTGACTTTC	CASSRTGPESSGANVLTF
13	TRBV7-3	.	TRBJ2-7	.	TGTGCCAGCAGCTCCCAGACTAGTTCCGAGCAGTACTTC	CASSSQTSSEQYF
14	TRBV25-1	TRBD1	TRBJ1-2	.	TGTGCCAGCAGCCGCGGACAGGGCTACTATGGCTACACCTTC	CASSRGQGYYGYTF
14	TRBV5-6	TRBD1	TRBJ1-4	.	TGTGCCAGCAGCCCCATTAGGGGGCGTGAAAAACTGTTTTTT	CASSPIRGREKLFF
16	TRBV7-6	TRBD2	TRBJ2-5	.	TGTGCCAGCAGCTTAGGTAGACTAGCGGGGGAAGAGACCCAGTACTTC	CASSLGRLAGEETQYF
15	TRBV2	TRBD2	TRBJ2-2	.	TGTGCCAGCAGTGTGGGGGGACTAGGCACCGGGGAGCTGTTTTTT	CASSVGGLGTGELFF
13	TRBV6-6	.	TRBJ1-2	.	TGTGCCAGCACCTCCGCGGGGAGAGATGGCTACACCTTC	CASTSAGRDGYTF
15	TRBV7-2	TRBD1	TRBJ1-1	.	TGTGCCAGCAGCGGGACAGGGACGGGGAACACTGAAGCTTTCTTT	CASSGTGTGNTEAFF
16	TRBV28	.	TRBJ2-7	.	TGTGCCAGCACGGCGCGCGTCAGGCAGGGGCTCTACGAGCAGTACTTC	CASTARVRQGLYEQYF
13	TRBV18	TRBD1	TRBJ1-1	once	TGTGCCAGCTCGGGACAGTCGAACACTGAAGCTTTCTTT	CASSGQSNTEAFF
17	TRBV18	.	TRBJ2-3	once	TGTGCCAGCTCACCACCGGGGATTTCCACTAGCACAGATACGCAGTATTTT	CASSPPGISTSTDTQYF
14	TRBV6-5	.	TRBJ1-2	.	TGTGCCAGCAGTCCGCAAATCCGGGCCTATGGCTACACCTTC	CASSPQIRAYGYTF
13	TRBV5-6	.	TRBJ1-5	few	TGTGCCAGCAGCTTGGATAGCAATCAGCCCCAGCATTTT	CASSLDSNQPQHF
14	TRBV10-3	TRBD1	TRBJ2-1	.	TGTGCCATCAGCAGGACAGGGGGGGACAATGAGCAGTTCTTC	CAISRTGGDNEQFF
13	TRBV4-1	TRBD1	TRBJ2-7	once	TGCGCCAGCAGCCACGACAGGGGCTACGAGCAGTACTTC	CASSHDRGYEQYF
13	TRBV2	.	TRBJ1-4	.	TGTGCCAGCAGTGCCGGGGAGTCTGAAAAACTGTTTTTT	CASSAGESEKLFF
15	TRBV28	.	TRBJ2-1	.	TGTGCCAGCAGCTGGACTCACAGCTCCTACAATGAGCAGTTCTTC	CASSWTHSSYNEQFF
13	TRBV10-2	.	TRBJ2-3	.	TGCGCCAGCACGGCGGGGCGCACAGATACGCAGTATTTT	CASTAGRTDTQYF
15	TRBV7-8	.	TRBJ2-5	.	TGTGCCAGCAGCTTAGAGGGGGGCAGGCGAAAGACCCAGTACTTC	CASSLEGGRRKTQYF
12	TRBV10-3	.	TRBJ1-1	few	TGTGCCATGAGTAGGGGTGACTCTGAAGCTTTCTTT	CAMSRGDSEAFF
13	TRBV7-3	.	TRBJ1-1	.	TGTGCCAGCAGCAGGGACACCATCACTGAAGCTTTCTTT	CASSRDTITEAFF
13	TRBV7-9	.	TRBJ1-4	.	TGTGCCAGCAGCTTAGGTGGGAATGAAAAACTGTTTTTT	CASSLGGNEKLFF
18	TRBV4-1	TRBD1	TRBJ1-5	once	TGCGCCAGCAGCCCCCGCGCGACAGGGATCTATAGCAATCAGCCCCAGCATTTT	CASSPRATGIYSNQPQHF
15	TRBV4-2	.	TRBJ1-5	.	TGTGCCAGCAGCCATACGATTGGGGCCAATCAGCCCCAGCATTTT	CASSHTIGANQPQHF
15	TRBV6-1	.	TRBJ2-1	.	TGTGCCAGCAGGGAGCGGGGAGGGGGGTACAATGAGCAGTTCTTC	CASRERGGGYNEQFF
15	TRBV7-6	TRBD2	TRBJ2-1	.	TGTGCCAGCAGCTTAGCTAGCGGGAGGGCCAATGAGCAGTTCTTC	CASSLASGRANEQFF
15	TRBV9	TRBD1	TRBJ2-7	.	TGTGCCAGCAGCGTAGCGGGACAGGGCCGCTACGAGCAGTACTTC	CASSVAGQGRYEQYF
14	TRBV28	.	TRBJ1-2	few	TGTGCCAGCAGTTGGGGACTCTCCGACTATGGCTACACCTTC	CASSWGLSDYGYTF
14	TRBV19	.	TRBJ1-4	.	TGTGCCAGTAGTATCGGTGCAACTAATGAAAAACTGTTTTTT	CASSIGATNEKLFF
10	TRBV29-1	.	TRBJ2-1	.	TGCAGCGTTATCGACAATGAGCAGTTCTTC	CSVIDNEQFF
13	TRBV5-6	.	TRBJ1-1	.	TGTGCCAGCAGCCTTGGACCGAACACTGAAGCTTTCTTT	CASSLGPNTEAFF